This T cell receptor (beta chain) stems from a study of radiotherapy plus CTLA-4 blockade in lung cancer (dated by TCRdb to the late 2010s). Looking at the study overall: Among enrolled patients, around 18% had an objective response and about 30% reached disease control. Broad study findings and their caveats: After treatment with radiotherapy and ipilimumab, TCR clones that originated in tumors expanded in peripheral blood. The strongest predictors of response were reported to be early dynamic shifts in blood T cell clones along with a rise in serum interferon-beta following radiation.

Per the germline V gene, MNHEY is the CDR1 and SVGAGI is the CDR2. Spanning cysteine to phenylalanine, the CDR3 consists of 15 amino acids. Only the CDR3 DNA is retained, 45 bases long and in frame from the first base. The V end gives up 3 bases and the J end 4 bases, leaving 5 bases in the junction not matched to a gene. Focal radiation therapy combined with CTLA-4 blockade (ipilimumab) was tested in patients with chemo-refractory metastatic non-small-cell lung cancer. About this clone itself: This receptor's antigen is unknown. Per-nucleotide qualities are absent, and no much larger clonotype sits a single base away.

The protocol used for the library was the immunoSEQ multiplex PCR assay. The clones in this table, taken by TCRdb from immuneACCESS, are in-frame only. Not every clone is retained; where verified, under half of the shortfall comes from an unresolved V gene, and the cause of the rest is unknown. The sample profile shows about 35,000 clones; around 83% of them were found once. The biggest ten clones account for about 5.6% of the sample. The sequencing used peripheral blood, collected from a patient treated with radiotherapy plus ipilimumab. Recombination connected TRBV6-5 to TRBJ2-5, with 10 middle bases fitting TRBD1. This clonotype originated in a human donor with non-small cell lung cancer who had stable disease on radiotherapy plus ipilimumab. The CDR3 reads as follows: CASSYGTGAGETQYF. Here is the DNA: TGTGCCAGCAGTTATGGGACAGGGGCGGGAGAGACCCAGTACTTC.